This T cell receptor beta chain emerged from a study of vaccination and CD4 T cells after COVID-19. Comment on this clonotype: Its antigen is unidentified.

This CDR3 region has 16 residues. CDR1 and CDR2 (germline): DFQATT, SNEGSKA (reference sequence). Trimming removed 7 bases at V and 5 bases at J, with 24 bases between. An Oncomine TCR Beta short-read assay was used to sequence the DNA from cultured CD4+ T cells. Genomic DNA was isolated from cultured CD4+ T cells. TCRdb reprocessed the PCR reads via MiXCR and lists one record per CDR3 protein. This table has fewer than 30,000 distinct CDR3 sequences, less than 45% appearing once. Time point: late sampling 161 to 241 days after vaccination in three convalescent patients. Treatment specified: approximately nine-day PBMC culture with coronavirus spike peptide pools or control peptides (ViraFEST assay).

The material sequenced was CD4+ T cells from blood, cultured in vitro, taken about 7 months after SARS-CoV-2 vaccination. The receptor was derived from a human donor who had recovered from COVID-19. This chain connects TRBV20-1 to TRBJ2-1, with no clear D. The CDR3 here is CSVSSTWAYTNNEQFF. For the CDR3, the DNA is TGCAGTGTCTCATCAACCTGGGCATATACAAACAATGAGCAGTTCTTC.